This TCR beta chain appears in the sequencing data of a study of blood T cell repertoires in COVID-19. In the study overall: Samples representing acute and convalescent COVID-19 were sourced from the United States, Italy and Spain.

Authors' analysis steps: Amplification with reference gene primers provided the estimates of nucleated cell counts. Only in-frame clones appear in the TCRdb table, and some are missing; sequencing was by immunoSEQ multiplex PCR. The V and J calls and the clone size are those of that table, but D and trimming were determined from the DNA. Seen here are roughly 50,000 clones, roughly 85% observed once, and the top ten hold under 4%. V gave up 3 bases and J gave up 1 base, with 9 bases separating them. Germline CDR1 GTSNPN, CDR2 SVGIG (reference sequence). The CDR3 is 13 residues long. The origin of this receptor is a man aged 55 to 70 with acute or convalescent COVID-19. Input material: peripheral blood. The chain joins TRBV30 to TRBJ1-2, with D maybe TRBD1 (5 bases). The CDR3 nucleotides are TGTGCCTGGAGCAGGGATCTTAACTATGGCTACACCTTC. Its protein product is CAWSRDLNYGYTF.